This T cell receptor beta chain is drawn from a study of cytomegalovirus exposure and HLA in healthy donors (dated by TCRdb to about 2017). Broadly, across the study: According to a later analysis, one platform produced both the 110 or so validation repertoires and the roughly 640 repertoires of the first cohort. High-throughput TCR immunosequencing, statistical association of individual TCRs with disease status, and machine learning were combined to predict cytomegalovirus infection status. Besides the first cohort of roughly 660 subjects, a separate validation cohort made up of around 120 different subjects was used. The study was designed to test whether signatures of past pathogen exposure could be identified by cataloging public T cell receptors. The paper's findings and limits, for the study overall: While some public TCRs were present in many individuals, most TCR sequences turned up only very rarely across donors. Of the cluster scores, 94% were above 0 in a later analysis, which found that TCRs clustered in the first cohort also tended to co-occur in the 120 validation repertoires. All 120 or so repertoires were used to score co-occurrence in the validation cohort in a later analysis, because that analysis had no HLA typing for the cohort. In vitro tests confirmed that three of the cytomegalovirus-associated TCR beta chains recognize cytomegalovirus antigens. The classifier was reported to diagnose cytomegalovirus status with high specificity and sensitivity in both the original cohort and the validation cohort. The study gave a list of 150 to 200 TCR beta chains associated with cytomegalovirus. The authors suggested that the approach could potentially be extended to other disease states and immunological phenotypes.

This clone has a single count. Its antigen remains unidentified. Per-base quality was not reported, and no clone a single base away is much larger than it. The donors belonged to the validation cohort of about 120 subjects, which was separate from the roughly 670-subject first cohort. Library generation was performed with the immunoSEQ multiplex PCR assay. The original pipeline was this. A statistical classification framework was developed to diagnose cytomegalovirus status using the catalog of TCR beta chain sequences. TCRdb retrieved this table from immuneACCESS and kept in-frame rearrangements only. Not all clones are present; in checked studies, unresolved V genes account for under half, and no reason is known for the remainder. The DNA gave D and trimming, while V, J and clone size come from that table. The sample yields about 140,000 clones; roughly nine tenths were counted once. The ten largest account for roughly 3% of the sample.

The germline V gene yields SGHRS for CDR1 and YFSETQ for CDR2. V and J lose 4 bases and 7 bases, and a span of 17 bases separates them. From cysteine to phenylalanine, the CDR3 is 15 amino acids long. Just CDR3 DNA is preserved here, 45 bases in frame from base 1. Sequenced sample: PBMCs. The chain links TRBV5-1 with TRBJ1-4; the D region possibly corresponds to TRBD1 (5 bases align). This TCR was sampled from a young man in good health and CMV-seronegative. Here is the DNA: TGCGCCAGCAGCGGACTAACCGGGGGGAGTGAAAAACTGTTTTTT. This yields the protein CASSGLTGGSEKLFF. Here the CDR3 is joined to the reference TRBV5-1 and TRBJ1-4 genes, and the full variable domain is: KAGVTQTPRYLIKTRGQQVTLSCSPISGHRSVSWYQQTPGQGLQFLFEYFSETQRNKGNFPGRFSGRQFSNSRSEMNVSTLELGDSALYLCASSGLTGGSEKLFFGSGTQLSVL.